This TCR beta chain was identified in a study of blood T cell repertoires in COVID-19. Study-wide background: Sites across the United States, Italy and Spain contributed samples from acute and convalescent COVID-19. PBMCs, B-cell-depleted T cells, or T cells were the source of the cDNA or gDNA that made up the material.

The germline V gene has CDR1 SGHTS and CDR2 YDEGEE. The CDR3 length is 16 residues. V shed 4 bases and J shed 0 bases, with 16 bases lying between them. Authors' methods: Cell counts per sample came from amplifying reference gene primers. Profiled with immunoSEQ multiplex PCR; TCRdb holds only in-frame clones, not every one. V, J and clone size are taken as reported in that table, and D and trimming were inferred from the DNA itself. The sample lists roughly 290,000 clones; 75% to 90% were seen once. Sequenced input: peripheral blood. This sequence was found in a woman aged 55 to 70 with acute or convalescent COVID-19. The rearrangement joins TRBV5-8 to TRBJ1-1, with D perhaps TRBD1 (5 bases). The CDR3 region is CASSPDLGEVNTEAFF. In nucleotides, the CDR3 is TGTGCCAGCAGCCCAGATCTGGGGGAGGTGAACACTGAAGCTTTCTTT. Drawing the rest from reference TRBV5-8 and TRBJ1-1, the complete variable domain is EAGVTQSPTHLIKTRGQQATLRCSPISGHTSVYWYQQALGLGLQFLLWYDEGEERNRGNFPPRFSGRQFPNYSSELNVNALELEDSALYLCASSPDLGEVNTEAFFGQGTRLTVV.